A single sample gave rise to the 14 T cell receptor beta chains below, sequenced in a study of beta chain features in type 1 diabetes. Findings and limits, study-wide: Moderately but significantly shorter TCRB CDR3s were found in Type 1 diabetes patients in all four CD4+ subsets.

The sequenced template was cDNA made from the entire isolated RNA. Sequencing used immunoSEQ multiplex PCR; TCRdb keeps in-frame clones, though not all of them. Found here are about 650,000 clones, under 15% of them singletons; the top ten hold approximately 0.11%. Which antigens these TCRs recognize remains unknown. Sequenced input: naive CD4+ T cells from blood. The receptors derive from a man aged 25-45 years with type 1 diabetes.

This sequence joins TRBV7-2 and TRBJ1-5; D is ambiguous. The CDR3 is made up of 12 amino acids. Germline V lookup: CDR1 SGHTA, CDR2 FQGNSA. Trimming left V 3 bases short and J 6 bases short, with 6 bases between. The DNA of the CDR3 is TGTGCCAGCAGCTTCGATGGTCAGCCCCAGCATTTT. It is translated as CASSFDGQPQHF. The variable domain in full, completed from reference TRBV7-2 and TRBJ1-5, reads GAGVSQSPSNKVTEKGKDVELRCDPISGHTALYWYRQSLGQGLEFLIYFQGNSAPDKSGLPSDRFSAERTGGSVSTLTIQRTQQEDSAVYLCASSFDGQPQHFGDGTRLSIL.

This clone turned up a few times. The genes are TRBV10-3 and TRBJ1-6; D gene uncertain. With 4 bases removed from V and 10 bases from J, the gap between germline ends came to 14 bases. This CDR3 has 14 amino acids. Germline V CDR1 and CDR2: ENHRY, SYGVKD. CDR3 DNA: TGTGCCATCAGTGCTGGGATGGCGGGGTCACCCCTCCACTTT. It specifies CAISAGMAGSPLHF.

This rearrangement joins TRBV25-1 to TRBJ1-2, with TRBD1 as a possible D gene (5 bases). V lost 3 bases, J lost 4 bases, and 12 bases lay in between. Germline CDR1 reads MGHDK; CDR2 reads SYGVNS. The CDR3 consists of 14 residues. CDR3 sequence: CASSDPGTAYGYTF. The CDR3 nucleotides are TGTGCCAGCAGTGACCCCGGGACGGCCTATGGCTACACCTTC.

Only a few counts were recorded for this clone. V gene TRBV5-1 combines with J gene TRBJ1-6; 8 bases align to TRBD1. Germline V gene data show CDR1 as SGHRS and CDR2 as YFSETQ. The CDR3 runs 14 residues. The V and J ends lost 5 bases and 10 bases, in that order; junction bases with no gene match: 8. The DNA for the CDR3 is TGCGCCAGCAGGAAGACAGGGGCTGAATCACCCCTCCACTTT. Translating gives CASRKTGAESPLHF.

This clone was recorded a few times. This chain connects TRBV28 to TRBJ2-7; 10 nucleotides line up with TRBD2. The length of the CDR3 is 16 residues. Unmatched junction bases numbered 9, after V lost 5 bases and J lost 2 bases. Germline V CDR1 and CDR2: MDHEN, SYDVKM. In DNA form, the CDR3 reads TGTGCCAGCAGTCCTGCAGGACTAGCGGAACCCTACGAGCAGTACTTC. This encodes CASSPAGLAEPYEQYF.

In this sample, this clone turned up a few times. The chain carries TRBV25-1 and TRBJ2-5; 7 bases fit TRBD1. Germline CDR1 MGHDK, CDR2 SYGVNS. The junction had 7 bases not matched to a gene; V was cut back by 2 bases and J by 4 bases. The CDR3 totals 15 residues. Here the CDR3 reads CASSEIGTGVETQYF. CDR3 bases: TGTGCCAGCAGTGAAATTGGAACAGGGGTAGAGACCCAGTACTTC.

In this sample, this clone turned up a few times. The chain uses TRBV2 and TRBJ2-4, with a weak D call TRBD1 (5 bases). Trimming removed 6 bases from V and 6 bases from J, with 12 bases in between. This CDR3 spans 13 amino acids. Germline loops: CDR1 SNHLY, CDR2 FYNNEI. The CDR3 reads CASSLTDRNIQYF. Here the CDR3 DNA reads TGTGCCAGCAGCCTCACAGACAGAAACATTCAGTACTTC.

This clone was picked up a small number of times. The rearrangement joins TRBV7-3 to TRBJ2-3, with TRBD1 matching over 10 bases. V was clipped by 2 bases and J by 2 bases; unmatched bases: 7. This CDR3 is built from 17 residues. Looked up from germline, CDR1 is SGHTA and CDR2 is FQGTGA. The CDR3 nucleotides read TGTGCCAGCAGCTTACTGCGGACAGGGGGTAACACAGATACGCAGTATTTT. This codes for CASSLLRTGGNTDTQYF.

This clone occurred a few times. CDR3 in amino acids: CASSPYLRGQAGETQYF. The CDR3 bases are TGCGCCAGCAGCCCGTACCTCAGGGGGCAGGCGGGAGAGACCCAGTACTTC. The gene calls are TRBV5-1 and TRBJ2-5, with 8 positions matching TRBD1. The CDR3 has 17 residues. V shed 4 bases and J 4 bases; nucleotides not matched to a gene: 15. Germline lookup yields CDR1 SGHRS and CDR2 YFSETQ.

The genes are TRBV18 and TRBJ2-7; maybe TRBD1 (6 bases). This CDR3 is built from 15 residues. Germline V CDR1 and CDR2: KGHSH, LQKENI. Deletions cut 2 bases from V and 3 bases from J, with 14 bases between. For the CDR3, the DNA is TGTGCCAGCTCACCATCTTTGACAGGCAGCTACGAGCAGTACTTC. Its translation is CASSPSLTGSYEQYF.

This clone came up a few times. This rearrangement joins TRBV4-1 to TRBJ2-2, with a possible D match to TRBD2 (5 bases). The CDR3 consists of 16 residues. Trimming stripped 1 base from V and 4 bases from J, with 13 bases between. Germline V gene data show CDR1 as MGHRA and CDR2 as YSYEKL. The CDR3 coding sequence is TGCGCCAGCAGCCAAGTCGGTCCGGGGATCACCGGGGAGCTGTTTTTT. Residues: CASSQVGPGITGELFF.

This clone showed up just a few times. The rearrangement links TRBV2 to TRBJ2-7, with TRBD2 identical over 9 bases. The CDR3 is made up of 13 amino acids. CDR1 is SNHLY and CDR2 is FYNNEI in the germline V gene. The CDR3 DNA is TGTGTTAGCGGGGGCTCGAGCTCCTACGAGCAGTACTTC. It specifies CVSGGSSSYEQYF.

This clone was counted only a few times. V and J are TRBV30 and TRBJ1-2; no clear D. The CDR3 is 12 residues long. Per germline, CDR1 GTSNPN and CDR2 SVGIG (reference sequence). V was trimmed by 2 bases and J by 5 bases, leaving 9 bases between them. CDR3 sequence (DNA): TGTGCCTGGAGTTCCTGGGAGTATGGCTACACCTTC. This codes for CAWSSWEYGYTF. Using reference TRBV30 and TRBJ1-2 for the parts outside the CDR3, the full variable domain is SQTIHQWPATLVQPVGSPLSLECTVEGTSNPNLYWYRQAAGRGLQLLFYSVGIGQISSEVPQNLSASRPQDRQFILSSKKLLLSDSGFYLCAWSSWEYGYTFGSGTRLTVV.

This clone was seen a few times. V usage is TRBV5-1 and J usage is TRBJ1-2, with D possibly matching TRBD1 (6 bases). The CDR3 sequence is 18 residues long. In germline, CDR1 is SGHRS, CDR2 YFSETQ. Trimming stripped 2 bases from V and 8 bases from J, with 28 bases between. CDR3 protein: CASSLLPNQGLALMGYTF. CDR3 coding DNA: TGCGCCAGCAGCTTACTACCTAATCAGGGGCTCGCCCTAATGGGCTACACCTTC. Using reference TRBV5-1 and TRBJ1-2 for the parts outside the CDR3, the full variable domain is KAGVTQTPRYLIKTRGQQVTLSCSPISGHRSVSWYQQTPGQGLQFLFEYFSETQRNKGNFPGRFSGRQFSNSRSEMNVSTLELGDSALYLCASSLLPNQGLALMGYTFGSGTRLTVV.